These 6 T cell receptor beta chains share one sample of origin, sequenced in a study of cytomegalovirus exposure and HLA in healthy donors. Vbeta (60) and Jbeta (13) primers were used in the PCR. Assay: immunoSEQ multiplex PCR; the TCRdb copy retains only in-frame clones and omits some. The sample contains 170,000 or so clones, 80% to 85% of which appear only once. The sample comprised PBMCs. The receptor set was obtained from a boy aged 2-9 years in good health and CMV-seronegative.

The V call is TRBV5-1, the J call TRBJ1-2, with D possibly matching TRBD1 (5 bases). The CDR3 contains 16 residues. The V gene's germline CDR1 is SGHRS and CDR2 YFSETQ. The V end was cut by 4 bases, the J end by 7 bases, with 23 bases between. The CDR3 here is CASSPTDSPSVGGYTF. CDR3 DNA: TGCGCCAGCAGCCCCACCGACAGTCCCAGTGTGGGTGGCTACACCTTC.

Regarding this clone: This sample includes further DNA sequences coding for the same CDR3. CDR3 sequence: CASSIVGSSYEQYF. In DNA form, the CDR3 reads TGTGCCAGTAGTATAGTTGGTAGTTCCTACGAGCAGTACTTC. The rearrangement uses TRBV19 and TRBJ2-7; no clear D gene. The CDR3 covers 14 residues. Germline lookup yields CDR1 LNHDA and CDR2 SQIVND (reference sequence). V was clipped by 1 base and J by 1 base, with 8 bases between them.

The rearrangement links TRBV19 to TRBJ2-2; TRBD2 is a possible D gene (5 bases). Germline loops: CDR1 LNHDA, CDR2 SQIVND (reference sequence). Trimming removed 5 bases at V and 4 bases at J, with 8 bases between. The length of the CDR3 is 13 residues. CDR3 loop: CASSPSSTGELFF. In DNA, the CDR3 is TGTGCCAGTAGTCCTAGCTCCACCGGGGAGCTGTTTTTT.

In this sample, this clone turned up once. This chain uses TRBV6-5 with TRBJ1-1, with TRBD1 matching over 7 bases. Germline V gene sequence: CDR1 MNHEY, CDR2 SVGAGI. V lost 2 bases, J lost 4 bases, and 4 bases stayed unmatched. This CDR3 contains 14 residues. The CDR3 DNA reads TGTGCCAGCAGTTACGGAGACAGGGCCACTGAAGCTTTCTTT. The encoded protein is CASSYGDRATEAFF.

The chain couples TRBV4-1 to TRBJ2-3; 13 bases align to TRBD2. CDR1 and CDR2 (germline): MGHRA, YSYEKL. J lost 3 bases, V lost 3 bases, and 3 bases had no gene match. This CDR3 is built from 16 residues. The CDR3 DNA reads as TGCGCCAGCAGCCAGAAGACTAGCGGGAGGACAGATACGCAGTATTTT. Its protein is CASSQKTSGRTDTQYF.

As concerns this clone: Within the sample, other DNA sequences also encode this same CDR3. DNA for the CDR3: TGTGCCTGGAGTGTAACAGTAGATAATTCACCCCTCCACTTT. Translation gives CAWSVTVDNSPLHF. The V gene is TRBV30, the J gene TRBJ1-6; unclear D gene. V was trimmed by 0 bases and J by 5 bases, leaving 8 bases between them. Germline V gene data show CDR1 as GTSNPN and CDR2 as SVGIG (reference sequence). There are 14 residues in the CDR3.